The 25 T cell receptor beta chains below come from one sample, sequenced in a study of control samples from healthy donors and cancer patients. Assay used: immunoSEQ multiplex PCR; TCRdb lists only in-frame clones, some missing. Found here are more than 140,000 clones, roughly nine tenths of them singletons; the top ten hold under 9%. The source material was blood. The source is a young man in good health.

J is TRBJ1-1 and V is TRBV4-1; tentative D call: TRBD1 (5 bases). V was shortened by 0 bases and J by 5 bases, with 16 bases between the two germline ends. In germline, CDR1 is MGHRA, CDR2 YSYEKL. This CDR3 contains 16 residues. The CDR3 sequence: CASSQDEEGVGTEAFF. In nucleotides, the CDR3 is TGCGCCAGCAGCCAAGATGAAGAAGGGGTTGGGACTGAAGCTTTCTTT.

This chain connects TRBV2 to TRBJ2-6, with D possibly matching TRBD1 (5 bases). The CDR3 has 15 amino acids. The V end was cut by 4 bases, the J end by 0 bases, with 7 bases between. Germline CDR1 and CDR2: SNHLY and FYNNEI. The CDR3 spells CASSAQVSGANVLTF. The CDR3 DNA follows: TGTGCCAGCAGTGCACAGGTCTCTGGGGCCAACGTCCTGACTTTC.

The chain recombines TRBV3-1 (or the pseudogene TRBV3-2) with TRBJ2-1, with D maybe TRBD2 (5 bases). The CDR3 totals 14 residues. Germline-derived CDR1 and CDR2 are LGHDT and YNNKEL (reference sequence). Trimming stripped 7 bases from V and 6 bases from J, with 16 bases between. In DNA form, the CDR3 reads TGTGCCAGCACCGCACCCCCGCGGGTCAATGAGCAGTTCTTC. It codes for CASTAPPRVNEQFF.

This clone was found a few times. The V and J genes are TRBV5-1 and TRBJ1-3; a possible D gene is TRBD1 (6 bases). The CDR3 is 16 residues long. V was pared by 2 bases and J by 0 bases, with 12 bases between. Germline lookup yields CDR1 SGHRS and CDR2 YFSETQ. The chain's CDR3 is CASSFTTGSSGNTIYF. CDR3 DNA: TGCGCCAGCAGCTTTACAACAGGGAGCTCTGGAAACACCATATATTTT.

This chain uses TRBV11-2 with TRBJ2-3; a possible D gene is TRBD2 (6 bases). The CDR3 runs to 14 residues. V lost 2 bases, J lost 1 base, and 7 bases lay in between. The germline V gene has CDR1 SGHAT and CDR2 FQNNGV. CDR3 loop: CASSLTGGTDTQYF. The DNA of the CDR3 is TGTGCCAGCAGCTTAACGGGGGGCACAGATACGCAGTATTTT.

This chain uses TRBV7-9 with TRBJ2-7, with D perhaps matching TRBD2 (5 bases). The CDR3 is 14 amino acids. Trimming removed 3 bases at V and 0 bases at J, with 9 bases between. Germline-derived CDR1 and CDR2 are SEHNR and FQNEAQ (reference sequence). This CDR3 is CASSFGGISYEQYF. CDR3 DNA: TGTGCCAGCAGCTTCGGAGGTATCTCCTACGAGCAGTACTTC. The full variable domain, in which reference TRBV7-9 and TRBJ2-7 provide the parts outside the CDR3, is DTGVSQNPRHKITKRGQNVTFRCDPISEHNRLYWYRQTLGQGPEFLTYFQNEAQLEKSRLLSDRFSAERPKGSFSTLEIQRTEQGDSAMYLCASSFGGISYEQYFGPGTRLTVT.

The chain employs TRBV7-2 and TRBJ1-3, with 8 bases lining up with TRBD1. V lost 6 bases and J lost 0; bases outside the gene matches: 13. Looked up from germline, CDR1 is SGHTA and CDR2 is FQGNSA. The CDR3 has 18 amino acids. CDR3 in amino acids: CASSPDSTGGVSGNTIYF. CDR3 DNA sequence: TGTGCCAGCAGTCCTGATAGTACAGGGGGAGTCTCTGGAAACACCATATATTTT.

CDR3 residues: CASSYLDWRGQETQYF. CDR3 DNA sequence: TGTGCCAGCAGTTACCTGGACTGGCGGGGGCAAGAGACCCAGTACTTC. J is TRBJ2-5 and V is TRBV27; 7 bases are shared with TRBD2. This CDR3 is 16 amino acids long. The V segment lost 4 bases and the J segment 2 bases; nucleotides outside the gene matches: 10. CDR1 is MNHEY and CDR2 is SMNVEV in the germline V gene (reference sequence).

This chain connects TRBV27 to TRBJ2-3; D is ambiguous. Germline lookup yields CDR1 MNHEY and CDR2 SMNVEV (reference sequence). The CDR3 runs to 13 residues. Trimming took off 0 bases at V and 6 bases at J, with 7 bases between the two ends. The CDR3 sequence: CASSLSGWDTQYF. CDR3 nucleotide sequence: TGTGCCAGCAGTTTATCGGGGTGGGATACGCAGTATTTT.

The V and J genes are TRBV5-6 and TRBJ2-3; no reliable D call. The CDR3 is 15 amino acids. Germline lookup yields CDR1 SGHDT and CDR2 YYEEEE. The V end was cut by 2 bases, the J end by 4 bases, with 14 bases between. CDR3: CASSFILSGPDTQYF. CDR3 nucleotides: TGTGCCAGCAGCTTTATCCTATCCGGCCCAGATACGCAGTATTTT. The full variable domain, in which reference TRBV5-6 and TRBJ2-3 provide the parts outside the CDR3, is DAGVTQSPTHLIKTRGQQVTLRCSPKSGHDTVSWYQQALGQGPQFIFQYYEEEERQRGNFPDRFSGHQFPNYSSELNVNALLLGDSALYLCASSFILSGPDTQYFGPGTRLTVL.

This chain links TRBV6-1 with TRBJ2-5; 11 bases agree with TRBD2. The CDR3 loop spans 17 amino acids. CDR1 and CDR2 from the germline V gene are MNHNS and SASEGT. V lost 4 bases to trimming and J lost 5 bases; unmatched junction nucleotides: 12. CDR3 loop: CASSVLAGGLYAETQYF. In DNA, the CDR3 is TGTGCCAGCAGTGTTTTAGCGGGGGGGCTATATGCGGAGACCCAGTACTTC.

The rearrangement links TRBV2 to TRBJ1-1; no firm D call. With 6 bases removed from V and 2 bases from J, the gap between germline ends came to 10 bases. CDR1 and CDR2 from the germline V gene are SNHLY and FYNNEI. The CDR3 loop spans 13 amino acids. CDR3 region: CASRKQFNTEAFF. CDR3 sequence (DNA): TGTGCCAGCAGGAAACAGTTTAACACTGAAGCTTTCTTT.

The chain joins TRBV2 to TRBJ2-1; D might be TRBD1 (7 bases). V gave up 2 bases and J gave up 3 bases, with 11 bases separating them. The CDR3 has 15 residues. Germline V gene sequence: CDR1 SNHLY, CDR2 FYNNEI. CDR3 DNA: TGTGCCAGCAGTGAACAGGGGGGAATCTACAATGAGCAGTTCTTC. Translating it yields CASSEQGGIYNEQFF.

This clone came up once. The chain's CDR3 is CASSFDRAGGTEAFF. CDR3 nucleotide sequence: TGCGCCAGCAGCTTCGACAGGGCGGGTGGAACTGAAGCTTTCTTT. The chain recombines TRBV5-1 with TRBJ1-1; 7 bases line up with TRBD1. CDR3 length: 15 residues. In germline, CDR1 is SGHRS, CDR2 YFSETQ. The V gene end was trimmed by 2 bases and the J gene end by 5 bases; junction bases not matched to a gene: 9.

This chain joins TRBV19 and TRBJ2-7; tentative D call: TRBD2 (5 bases). V lost 1 base to trimming and J lost 3 bases, with 10 bases between them. Per the germline V gene, CDR1 is LNHDA and CDR2 is SQIVND (reference sequence). This CDR3 has 14 amino acids. CDR3 coding DNA: TGTGCCAGTAGTATAGGGACTGGCTTCTACGAGCAGTACTTC. It translates to CASSIGTGFYEQYF.

This chain links TRBV6-6 with TRBJ2-7; D gene ambiguous. CDR1 is MNHNY, CDR2 SVGAGI, per germline (reference sequence). The CDR3 spans 14 residues. V gave up 2 bases and J gave up 2 bases, with 10 bases separating them. CDR3 sequence (DNA): TGTGCCAGCAGTTACGGTCCAGTCCCCTACGAGCAGTACTTC. Its translation: CASSYGPVPYEQYF.

Comments on this clone: In the same sample, other DNA sequences code for this CDR3. The V gene is TRBV19, the J gene TRBJ1-1; no reliable D call. The germline CDR1 and CDR2 sequences are LNHDA and SQIVND (reference sequence). The V end was cut by 1 base, the J end by 2 bases, with 5 bases between. The CDR3 has 13 residues. CDR3 in DNA: TGTGCCAGTAGTATAGGGATCAACACTGAAGCTTTCTTT. Translation: CASSIGINTEAFF.

The rearrangement links TRBV24-1 to TRBJ2-3; D remains unclear. The CDR3 has 15 amino acids. The V end was cut by 4 bases, the J end by 2 bases, with 12 bases between. Looked up from germline, CDR1 is KGHDR and CDR2 is SFDVKD. For the CDR3, the DNA is TGTGCCACCAGTGACCCCGGCCAGATCACAGATACGCAGTATTTT. Its translation is CATSDPGQITDTQYF.

The rearrangement links TRBV19 to TRBJ2-7; the match to TRBD1 covers 7 bases. The CDR3 sequence is 15 residues long. The junction had 7 bases not matched to a gene; V was cut back by 4 bases and J by 1 base. Germline CDR1 reads LNHDA; CDR2 reads SQIVND (reference sequence). This CDR3 is CASSRDSRGSYEQYF. The CDR3 DNA sequence: TGTGCCAGTAGTAGGGACAGCCGAGGGTCCTACGAGCAGTACTTC.

The CDR3 spells CASSRTEAFF. As DNA, the CDR3 is TGTGCCAGCAGCCGCACTGAAGCTTTCTTT. V usage is TRBV7-9 and J usage is TRBJ1-1, with D unclear. Trimming pared 5 bases from V and 4 bases from J, leaving 2 bases between. The CDR3 length is 10 residues. Per germline, CDR1 SEHNR and CDR2 FQNEAQ (reference sequence).

The J gene is TRBJ1-4, the V gene TRBV3-1 (or the pseudogene TRBV3-2), with D possibly being TRBD1 (6 bases). This CDR3 spans 14 amino acids. Germline values: CDR1 LGHDT, CDR2 YNNKEL (reference sequence). V gave up 3 bases and J gave up 8 bases, with 13 bases separating them. CDR3 bases: TGTGCCAGCAGCCAGAGAGACAGGCCAGAAAAACTGTTTTTT. Translated, it gives CASSQRDRPEKLFF.

The chain joins TRBV2 to TRBJ1-1; 7 bases line up with TRBD1. V trimming: 2 bases; J trimming: 1 base; junction bases outside the gene matches: 4. This CDR3 spans 15 amino acids. Per germline, CDR1 SNHLY and CDR2 FYNNEI. The CDR3 loop reads CASSENSGGNTEAFF. For the CDR3, the DNA is TGTGCCAGCAGTGAAAATTCAGGGGGGAACACTGAAGCTTTCTTT.

The chain combines TRBV30 with TRBJ1-4, with 7 bases fitting TRBD1. This CDR3 is built from 12 residues. The J segment lost 11 bases and the V segment lost 1 base, leaving 4 bases of the junction unmatched. Per the germline V gene, CDR1 is GTSNPN and CDR2 is SVGIG (reference sequence). CDR3 loop: CAWSGQGTKLFF. CDR3 DNA: TGTGCCTGGAGTGGACAGGGAACGAAACTGTTTTTT.

This sequence joins TRBV3-1 (or the pseudogene TRBV3-2) and TRBJ2-1; tentative D call: TRBD2 (6 bases). The CDR3 is 17 amino acids. V lost 3 bases, J lost 0 bases, and 15 bases lay in between. Germline V gene sequence: CDR1 LGHDT, CDR2 YNNKEL (reference sequence). CDR3 sequence: CASSHTGTLDSYNEQFF. For the CDR3, the DNA is TGTGCCAGCAGCCATACTGGGACTCTCGACTCCTACAATGAGCAGTTCTTC.

This sequence joins TRBV5-1 and TRBJ2-7; TRBD1 matches 9 bases. The V segment lost 4 bases and the J segment 4 bases; nucleotides outside the gene matches: 6. Germline-derived CDR1 and CDR2 are SGHRS and YFSETQ. The CDR3 is 14 residues long. The CDR3: CASSIDRGGYEQYF. CDR3 in DNA: TGCGCCAGCAGCATCGACAGGGGGGGTTACGAGCAGTACTTC.